A selection of T cell receptor beta chains follows, all from one sample in a study of low-dose radiotherapy and immunotherapy resistance in tumors. TCRdb passed the reads through MiXCR, listing each CDR3 protein once. This sample carries tens of thousands of distinct CDR3 sequences, about a third of them seen once, and the ten largest clones take 8.5% to 14%. The sample here was PBMCs, taken before treatment. The receptors were sampled from a female donor with ovarian cancer. The CDR3 runs from the conserved cysteine through the conserved F or W. D genes are given only for firm matches. Clone sizes are given selectively: once, few, many, or a class where the clone is expanded.

J gene | V gene | D gene | clone size | CDR3 DNA | CDR3 protein
TRBJ2-5 | TRBV20-1 | TRBD2 | many | TGCAGTGCTAGAGAGTGGCTAGCGGGGGTGCAAGAGACCCAGTACTTC | CSAREWLAGVQETQYF
TRBJ2-3 | TRBV18 | - | - | TGTGCCAGCTCACCTGGGGCTAGCGTCACAGATACGCAGTATTTT | CASSPGASVTDTQYF
TRBJ1-1 | TRBV29-1 | TRBD1 | many | TGCAGCGTTAAGAAAACAGGGGGCGGCACTGAAGCTTTCTTT | CSVKKTGGGTEAFF
TRBJ2-1 | TRBV7-9 | TRBD2 | many | TGTGCCAGCAGCTTTAGCGGGGGGTACAATGAGCAGTTCTTC | CASSFSGGYNEQFF
TRBJ2-7 | TRBV10-3 | TRBD1 | many | TGTGCCATCAGGACAGGGGGGGTTTCCTACGAGCAGTACTTC | CAIRTGGVSYEQYF
TRBJ2-7 | TRBV5-5 | - | many | TGTGCCAGCAGCTACAGGGTGGCGTACGAGCAGTACTTC | CASSYRVAYEQYF
TRBJ2-7 | TRBV7-8 | - | many | TGTGCCAGCAGCCCCAGGGCTTCCTACGAGCAGTACTTC | CASSPRASYEQYF
TRBJ2-5 | TRBV12-3/TRBV12-4 | - | - | TGTGCCAGCAGTCCGAGTAGTATGAGAGAGACCCAGTACTTC | CASSPSSMRETQYF
TRBJ1-1 | TRBV30 | - | once | TGTGCCTGGAGTGTAATAACGGCACGGAGTATGAACACTGAAGCTTTCTTT | CAWSVITARSMNTEAFF
TRBJ2-7 | TRBV10-1 | TRBD1 | many | TGCGCCAGCAGTGGCCAGGGGGTCTACGAGCAGTACTTC | CASSGQGVYEQYF
TRBJ2-1 | TRBV7-6 | TRBD2 | many | TGTGCCAGCAGCTTTGGACTAGCGGGTGGGATGGAGCAGTTCTTC | CASSFGLAGGMEQFF
TRBJ1-2 | TRBV29-1 | TRBD1 | many | TGCAGCGTTGGGGACAGGGTCGGCTACACCTTC | CSVGDRVGYTF
TRBJ2-7 | TRBV5-1 | - | many | TGCGCCAGCAGCTTGGTAGAGCGGAGAGACTACGAGCAGTACTTC | CASSLVERRDYEQYF
TRBJ2-7 | TRBV6-2/TRBV6-3 | TRBD1 | many | TGTGCCAGCAGTTACGGAGGGACAGGGGGAGGCGAGCAGTACTTC | CASSYGGTGGGEQYF
TRBJ2-7 | TRBV23-1 | TRBD1 | many | TGCGCCAGCAGTCCGGGACAGTACTCCTACGAGCAGTACTTC | CASSPGQYSYEQYF
TRBJ2-4 | TRBV5-1 | - | few | TGCGCCAGCAGCTTGATGGAACCGGGAAACATTCAGTACTTC | CASSLMEPGNIQYF
TRBJ1-4 | TRBV5-1 | - | - | TGCGCCAGCAGCATAGAGGTGGAGGAAAAACTGTTTTTT | CASSIEVEEKLFF
TRBJ2-1 | TRBV12-3/TRBV12-4 | - | many | TGTGCCAGCAGTTCTCCGGGCCGCACGTCCTACAATGAGCAGTTCTTC | CASSSPGRTSYNEQFF
TRBJ2-7 | TRBV28 | - | - | TGTGCCAGCCGTACCTCCGGGGACGAGCAGTACTTC | CASRTSGDEQYF
TRBJ2-7 | TRBV7-9 | - | - | TGTGCCAGCAGCCCAAAAAGCGCCGGTGGAAACTACGAGCAGTACTTC | CASSPKSAGGNYEQYF
TRBJ1-3 | TRBV12-3/TRBV12-4 | - | - | TGTGCCAGCAGCCCCATTGGGGCTGGAAACACCATATATTTT | CASSPIGAGNTIYF
TRBJ2-1 | TRBV2 | - | many | TGTGCCAGCAGTAAAGACACTAGCTCCTACAATGAGCAGTTCTTC | CASSKDTSSYNEQFF
TRBJ1-3 | TRBV15 | TRBD1 | many | TGTGCCACCAGCATGGACAGGGGGACTGGAAACACCATATATTTT | CATSMDRGTGNTIYF
TRBJ1-4 | TRBV30 | - | - | TGTGCGGGAGGGACAAATACTGAAAAACTGTTTTTT | CAGGTNTEKLFF
TRBJ2-7 | TRBV20-1 | TRBD1 | - | TGCAGTGCTATCCGGGACAGCTCCTACGAGCAGTACTTC | CSAIRDSSYEQYF
TRBJ2-1 | TRBV10-3 | TRBD2 | - | TGTGCCATCAGTGGACGGGAGGATCCCAATGAGCAGTTCTTC | CAISGREDPNEQFF
TRBJ2-3 | TRBV24-1 | - | - | TGTGCCACCAGTGAATCCGGGACCAATTACACAGATACGCAGTATTTT | CATSESGTNYTDTQYF
TRBJ1-5 | TRBV4-1 | - | - | TGCGCCAGCAGCCAAGGGTCTACGAACAATCAGCCCCAGCATTTT | CASSQGSTNNQPQHF
TRBJ1-1 | TRBV5-1 | - | - | TGCGCCAGCAGCCAAACACAGGGTGTTGACACTGAAGCTTTCTTT | CASSQTQGVDTEAFF
TRBJ2-7 | TRBV7-2 | - | many | TGTGCCAGCAGTCAACAGGGATACGAGCAGTACTTC | CASSQQGYEQYF
TRBJ2-3 | TRBV2 | - | many | TGTGCCACCATTCCTGTACACACAGATACGCAGTATTTT | CATIPVHTDTQYF
TRBJ2-7 | TRBV11-2 | - | - | TGTGCCAGCACCGCCCTGGGGGGAAGGGGTAATTCCTACGAGCAGTACTTC | CASTALGGRGNSYEQYF
TRBJ2-2 | TRBV5-1 | - | many | TGCGCCAGCAGCCGAACCGGGCCTATGAACACCGGGGAGCTGTTTTTT | CASSRTGPMNTGELFF
TRBJ2-2 | TRBV5-5 | TRBD2 | many | TGTGCCAGCAGCTTGGGTTTTTTGTACAGCGGGGGGGCAGTATCCGGGGAGCTGTTTTTT | CASSLGFLYSGGAVSGELFF
TRBJ1-2 | TRBV29-1 | - | many | TGCAGCGTTTCAGAGGCTGGGGCCGTCTTGGCTGGCTACACCTTC | CSVSEAGAVLAGYTF
TRBJ1-1 | TRBV5-1 | - | many | TGCGCCAGCAGCTCCAACACTGAAGCTTTCTTT | CASSSNTEAFF
TRBJ2-3 | TRBV20-1 | TRBD2 | many | TGCAGCGGGACTAGCGGCACAGATACGCAGTATTTT | CSGTSGTDTQYF
TRBJ2-1 | TRBV24-1 | - | few | TGTGCCACCAGTGATTTAAGGAACTATGAGCAGTTCTTC | CATSDLRNYEQFF
TRBJ1-6 | TRBV5-1 | TRBD1 | many | TGCGCCAGCAGCGGACGGACAGGGGATACTTCACCCCTCCACTTT | CASSGRTGDTSPLHF
TRBJ1-4 | TRBV15 | TRBD1 | - | TGTGCCACCAGCAGAGTCCCGACAGGGAATGAAAAACTGTTTTTT | CATSRVPTGNEKLFF
TRBJ2-7 | TRBV11-1 | TRBD1 | many | TGTGCCAGCAGCCACCCAGGGGACAGACTCTACGAGCAGTACTTC | CASSHPGDRLYEQYF
TRBJ2-4 | TRBV29-1 | - | many | TGCAGCGCCGAGGGGGGGTCGGCCAAAAACATTCAGTACTTC | CSAEGGSAKNIQYF
TRBJ1-1 | TRBV27 | - | - | TGTGCCAGCAGTCTCCGCCCGCGGGTAGGGCCTGAAGCTTTCTTT | CASSLRPRVGPEAFF
TRBJ2-7 | TRBV15 | TRBD2 | - | TGTGCCACCAGCAGAGGGACTAGCGGCCACGAGCAGTACTTC | CATSRGTSGHEQYF
TRBJ2-1 | TRBV5-1 | TRBD1 | many | TGCGCCAGCAGCTTGGGGGGACAGGGTGCCTACAATGAGCAGTTCTTC | CASSLGGQGAYNEQFF
TRBJ2-7 | TRBV5-1 | TRBD2 | once | TGCGCCAGCAGCTTGGCCGGAGCGGGGCTCTCCTACGAGCAGTACTTC | CASSLAGAGLSYEQYF
TRBJ2-2 | TRBV28 | TRBD2 | many | TGTGCCAGCAGTTTATTTGCGGGAGGGAGAACCGGGGAGCTGTTTTTT | CASSLFAGGRTGELFF
TRBJ2-1 | TRBV7-9 | TRBD2 | many | TGTGCCAGCAGCGGGGGAGAGGGACTAGCGGTCTACAATGAGCAGTTCTTC | CASSGGEGLAVYNEQFF
TRBJ2-1 | TRBV28 | TRBD1 | - | TGTGCCAGCAGCTCGACAGGGGGAGAGTGGAATGAGCAGTTCTTC | CASSSTGGEWNEQFF
TRBJ2-7 | TRBV23-1 | - | - | - | CASTNQTSMYLCASSPGGPYEQYF
TRBJ1-2 | TRBV28 | - | medium-sized | TGTGCCAACTACCTAAAGGGGGAAGGCTACACCTTC | CANYLKGEGYTF
TRBJ1-5 | TRBV19 | - | - | TGTGCCAGTAGGGAAGGACACCCGAGGAATCAGCCCCAGCATTTT | CASREGHPRNQPQHF
TRBJ2-3 | TRBV20-1 | TRBD2 | many | TGCAGTGCTCCAGGCCTAGCGGGGGGGCAGACAGATACGCAGTATTTT | CSAPGLAGGQTDTQYF
TRBJ2-5 | TRBV6-2/TRBV6-3 | - | - | TGTGCCAGCAGTTGGAGGGGCGGGGGCACATACCAAGAGACCCAGTACTTC | CASSWRGGGTYQETQYF
TRBJ1-1 | TRBV5-1 | - | few | TGCGCCAGCAGTGCCGGCCAGCTGAACACTGAAGCTTTCTTT | CASSAGQLNTEAFF